This TCR beta chain was documented in a study of T-cell memory formation after mild COVID-19. A single record per CDR3 protein comes from TCRdb applying MiXCR to the 5' RACE reads. In the table there are around 200,000 distinct CDR3 sequences, around a fifth of which are singletons. V lost 2 bases, J lost 4 bases, and 3 bases stayed unmatched. The CDR3 spans 14 residues. The germline V gene has CDR1 SGDLS and CDR2 YYNGEE. Material: PBMCs or a T cell subset sorted from them (not recorded which). This chain uses TRBV9 with TRBJ2-1; 7 bases match TRBD2. This receptor was obtained from an adult woman who had mild COVID-19 (a few samples of this study predate the infection). Cell type and time point are not known. The CDR3 sequence: CASSVGDYYNEQFF. The CDR3 nucleotides read TGTGCCAGCAGCGTCGGGGACTATTACAATGAGCAGTTCTTC.